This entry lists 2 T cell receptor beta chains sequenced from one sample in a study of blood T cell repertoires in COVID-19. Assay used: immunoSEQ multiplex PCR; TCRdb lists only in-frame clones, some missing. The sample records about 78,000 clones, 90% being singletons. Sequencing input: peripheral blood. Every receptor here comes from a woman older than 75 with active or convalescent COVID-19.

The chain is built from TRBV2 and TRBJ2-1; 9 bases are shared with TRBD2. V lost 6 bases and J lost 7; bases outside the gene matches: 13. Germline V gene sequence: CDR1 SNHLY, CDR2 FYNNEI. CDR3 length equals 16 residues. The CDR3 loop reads CASRDHSGSPSNEQFF. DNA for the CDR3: TGTGCCAGCAGGGACCATAGCGGGAGCCCATCAAATGAGCAGTTCTTC. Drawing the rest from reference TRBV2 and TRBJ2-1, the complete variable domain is EPEVTQTPSHQVTQMGQEVILRCVPISNHLYFYWYRQILGQKVEFLVSFYNNEISEKSEIFDDQFSVERPDGSNFTLKIRSTKLEDSAMYFCASRDHSGSPSNEQFFGPGTRLTVL.

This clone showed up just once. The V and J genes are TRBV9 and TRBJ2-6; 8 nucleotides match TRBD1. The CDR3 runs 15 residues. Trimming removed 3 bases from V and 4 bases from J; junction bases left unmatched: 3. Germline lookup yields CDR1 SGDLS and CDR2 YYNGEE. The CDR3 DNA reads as TGTGCCAGCAGCGCGACAGGGGAAGGGGCCAACGTCCTGACTTTC. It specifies CASSATGEGANVLTF.